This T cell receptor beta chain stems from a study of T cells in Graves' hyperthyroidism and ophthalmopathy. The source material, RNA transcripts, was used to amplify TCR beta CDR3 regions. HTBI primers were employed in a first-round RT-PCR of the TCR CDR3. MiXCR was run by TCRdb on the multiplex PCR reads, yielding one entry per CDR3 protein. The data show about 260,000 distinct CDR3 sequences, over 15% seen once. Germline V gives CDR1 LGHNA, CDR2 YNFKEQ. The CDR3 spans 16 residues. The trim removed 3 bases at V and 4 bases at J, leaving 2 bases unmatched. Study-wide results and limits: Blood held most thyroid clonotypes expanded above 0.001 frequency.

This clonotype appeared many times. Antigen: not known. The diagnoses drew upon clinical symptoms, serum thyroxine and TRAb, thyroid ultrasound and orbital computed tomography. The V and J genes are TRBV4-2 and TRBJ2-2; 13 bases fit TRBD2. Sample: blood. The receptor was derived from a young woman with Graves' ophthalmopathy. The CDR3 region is CASSQGLAGSTGELFF. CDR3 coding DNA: TGTGCCAGCAGCCAGGGACTAGCGGGAAGCACCGGGGAGCTGTTTTTT.